These 11 T cell receptor beta chains originate from one sample sequenced in a study of blood T cell repertoires in COVID-19. Produced via immunoSEQ multiplex PCR; TCRdb's table is partial and in-frame only. The table has fewer than 300,000 clones, roughly 84% seen once. Sequencing was carried out using peripheral blood. The source of these receptors is a human donor with COVID-19, enrolled during active disease. The donor label of this sample is uncertain.

V and J are TRBV28 and TRBJ1-1, with 9 positions matching TRBD1. There are 13 residues in the CDR3. Germline trimming cut 4 bases from V and 8 bases from J; bases unmatched to any gene: 5. Germline loops: CDR1 MDHEN, CDR2 SYDVKM. DNA of the CDR3: TGTGCCAGCAGTTCGGGACAGGGAGACGAAGCTTTCTTT. Translation: CASSSGQGDEAFF.

The V call is TRBV7-8, the J call TRBJ1-1, with a weak D call TRBD1 (5 bases). The CDR3 extends over 16 amino acids. The V end lost 1 base, the J end lost 1 base, and 13 bases lay between the germline ends. Per the germline V gene, CDR1 is SGHVS and CDR2 is FQNEAQ. The DNA for the CDR3 is TGTGCCAGCAGCTTAGTCACGGGACTTAGGAACACTGAAGCTTTCTTT. The encoded protein is CASSLVTGLRNTEAFF.

The chain has TRBV27 and TRBJ1-2; no definite D call. The CDR3 loop spans 13 amino acids. Trimming took off 3 bases at V and 7 bases at J, with 12 bases between the two ends. From germline, CDR1 is MNHEY and CDR2 SMNVEV (reference sequence). The CDR3 coding sequence is TGTGCCAGCAGTTTCACCAACTCAGGTGGCTACACCTTC. Amino acid sequence: CASSFTNSGGYTF.

The chain has TRBV19 and TRBJ1-5, with 10 bases lining up with TRBD1. V was pared by 5 bases and J by 4 bases, with 5 bases of the junction left unmatched. The germline V gene has CDR1 LNHDA and CDR2 SQIVND (reference sequence). This CDR3 has 15 residues. Here the CDR3 reads CASSYGQGGNQPQHF. The DNA of the CDR3 is TGTGCCAGTAGTTACGGACAGGGGGGGAATCAGCCCCAGCATTTT.

This clone was seen just once. The chain uses TRBV7-2 and TRBJ2-7, with D perhaps TRBD2 (5 bases). Germline loops: CDR1 SGHTA, CDR2 FQGNSA. The CDR3 runs 15 residues. V shed 7 bases and J shed 4 bases, with 20 bases lying between them. CDR3 sequence reads: CASNEEAQKGYEQYF. The CDR3 region has the DNA TGTGCCAGCAACGAGGAGGCCCAAAAAGGTTACGAGCAGTACTTC.

The chain joins TRBV9 to TRBJ2-2, with a tentative D call TRBD2 (6 bases). Germline CDR1 SGDLS, CDR2 YYNGEE. The CDR3 sequence is 15 residues long. V lost 0 bases, J lost 6 bases, and 12 bases lay in between. CDR3 residues: CASSVDGSKAGELFF. The CDR3 DNA sequence: TGTGCCAGCAGCGTAGACGGGAGTAAGGCCGGGGAGCTGTTTTTT.

This chain's CDR3 is CASSLEETQYF. DNA for the CDR3: TGCGCCAGCAGCCTCGAGGAGACCCAGTACTTC. The chain links TRBV5-1 to TRBJ2-5; D is unresolved. Germline CDR1 is SGHRS and CDR2 is YFSETQ. Trimming cost V 4 bases and J 5 bases, with 6 bases left between them. The CDR3 covers 11 residues.

The J gene is TRBJ2-2, the V gene TRBV18; tentatively, D is TRBD2 (6 bases). Trimming removed 1 base at V and 0 bases at J, with 15 bases between. CDR1 is KGHSH, CDR2 LQKENI, per germline. There are 18 residues in the CDR3. CDR3 nucleotides: TGTGCCAGCTCACCACGGCGAGACGGAGGGGCGAACACCGGGGAGCTGTTTTTT. It yields the protein CASSPRRDGGANTGELFF.

The genes are TRBV20-1 and TRBJ1-2, with D unclear. The CDR3 has 11 residues. Per germline, CDR1 DFQATT and CDR2 SNEGSKA (reference sequence). Trimming removed 6 bases from V and 4 bases from J, with 9 bases in between. Here the CDR3 DNA reads TGCAGTGCACAGACGGCCTATGGCTACACCTTC. Protein sequence: CSAQTAYGYTF.

J is TRBJ1-2 and V is TRBV3-1 (or the pseudogene TRBV3-2); TRBD1 aligns across 9 bases. This CDR3 is 17 amino acids long. Trimming removed 4 bases from V and 3 bases from J; junction bases left unmatched: 12. Germline loops: CDR1 LGHDT, CDR2 YNNKEL (reference sequence). The CDR3 reads CASSRSLAGTGYYGYTF. CDR3 bases: TGTGCCAGCAGCCGTTCCCTTGCCGGGACAGGGTACTATGGCTACACCTTC.

V and J are TRBV6-1 and TRBJ1-2; the match to TRBD1 covers 7 bases. The CDR3 runs 12 residues. With V trimmed by 1 base and J by 12 bases, 5 bases remained unmatched. The V gene's germline CDR1 is MNHNS and CDR2 SASEGT. The CDR3, as DNA: TGTGCCAGCAGTGAAGGGGCGACAGGGAACACCTTC. Amino acid sequence: CASSEGATGNTF.